One sample yielded the 20 T cell receptor beta chains listed below, sequenced in a study of cytomegalovirus exposure and HLA in healthy donors. PCR amplification relied on 60 Vbeta primers (plus 13 Jbeta primers). The table came from immunoSEQ multiplex PCR; TCRdb's copy has only in-frame clones and leaves some out. The profile shows about 94,000 clones, approximately 79% of them singletons. Sequenced material: PBMCs. The receptors were sampled from a woman aged 40 to 50 in good health and CMV-seronegative.

This clone was seen a handful of times. This rearrangement joins TRBV18 to TRBJ1-2; 7 bases align to TRBD1. With 3 bases clipped from V and 4 bases from J, the junction kept 11 bases outside the gene matches. Germline V gives CDR1 KGHSH, CDR2 LQKENI. The CDR3 has 16 residues. The CDR3 DNA reads TGTGCCAGCTCACCCCTCTCTTTCGACAGGGCCTATGGCTACACCTTC. This gives the protein CASSPLSFDRAYGYTF.

The chain combines TRBV5-6 with TRBJ2-7, with D hard to call. V dropped 2 bases and J dropped 3 bases, with 6 bases sitting between them. Germline CDR1 and CDR2: SGHDT and YYEEEE. The CDR3 is 12 amino acids. DNA of the CDR3: TGTGCCAGCAGCTTTTACAGCTACGAGCAGTACTTC. It translates to CASSFYSYEQYF.

This chain uses TRBV6-5 with TRBJ1-2, with D possibly TRBD1 on 6 matching bases. The CDR3 consists of 15 residues. Looked up from germline, CDR1 is MNHEY and CDR2 is SVGAGI. The CDR3 loop reads CGCRRTGGGSEGYTF. CDR3 bases: TGTGGCTGCCGGCGGACGGGGGGGGGCAGTGAGGGCTACACCTTC.

This chain links TRBV5-1 with TRBJ2-3; D remains ambiguous. The V end lost 0 bases, the J end lost 2 bases, and 4 bases lay between the germline ends. The V gene's germline CDR1 is SGHRS and CDR2 YFSETQ. The CDR3 consists of 13 residues. The CDR3: CASSLVNTDTQYF. CDR3 coding DNA: TGCGCCAGCAGCTTGGTAAACACAGATACGCAGTATTTT.

V is TRBV18 and J is TRBJ1-5; D is possibly TRBD1 (5 bases). The V gene lost 0 bases and the J gene lost 2 bases, with 11 bases spanning the gap. Per germline, CDR1 KGHSH and CDR2 LQKENI. This CDR3 spans 16 amino acids. The CDR3 bases are TGTGCCAGCTCACCACCGAGCGGGGCACGCAATCAGCCCCAGCATTTT. Translated, it gives CASSPPSGARNQPQHF.

This clone was detected only once. For the CDR3, the DNA is TGTGCCAGCTCACCTCAAGGACAGGGTGGCTATGGCTACACCTTC. This encodes CASSPQGQGGYGYTF. The V gene is TRBV18, the J gene TRBJ1-2, with TRBD1 matching 8 bases. With V trimmed by 3 bases and J by 4 bases, 7 bases remained unmatched. The germline V gene encodes CDR1 KGHSH and CDR2 LQKENI. The CDR3 has 15 residues.

As DNA, the CDR3 is TGTGCCAGTAGTGTCGACAGGGGGCAGGGCTATGGCTACACCTTC. Translated, it gives CASSVDRGQGYGYTF. This rearrangement joins TRBV19 to TRBJ1-2; 10 bases fit TRBD1. The CDR3 runs to 15 residues. J was trimmed by 4 bases and V by 5 bases; bases with no gene match: 7. Germline CDR1 is LNHDA and CDR2 is SQIVND (reference sequence).

The chain has TRBV5-1 and TRBJ2-2; D might be TRBD2 (5 bases). The CDR3 contains 12 residues. Trimming removed 7 bases at V and 7 bases at J, with 11 bases between. Germline assignment: CDR1 SGHRS and CDR2 YFSETQ. Here the CDR3 reads CASHRGNGELFF. In nucleotides, the CDR3 is TGCGCCAGCCACCGGGGTAACGGGGAGCTGTTTTTT.

The table lists this clone with a few counts. The rearrangement joins TRBV9 to TRBJ2-1; 9 nucleotides align to TRBD2. Losses at the gene ends were 0 bases for V and 0 bases for J; bases not matched to a gene: 10. Germline loops: CDR1 SGDLS, CDR2 YYNGEE. CDR3 size: 19 residues. The CDR3 DNA sequence: TGTGCCAGCAGCGTAGCGACTGGGAGCGGGGGGTACTCCTACAATGAGCAGTTCTTC. The encoded protein is CASSVATGSGGYSYNEQFF.

This clone was seen a handful of times. The genes are TRBV5-1 and TRBJ2-2; 7 bases match TRBD1. Germline trimming cut 0 bases from V and 7 bases from J; bases unmatched to any gene: 6. Germline V lookup: CDR1 SGHRS, CDR2 YFSETQ. This CDR3 has 15 residues. The DNA of the CDR3 is TGCGCCAGCAGCTTGGCCCCAGGGGGTGACGGGGAGCTGTTTTTT. This gives the protein CASSLAPGGDGELFF.

This clone was observed once. This rearrangement joins TRBV5-1 to TRBJ2-5; the D gene is possibly TRBD1 (6 bases). V was cut by 0 bases and J by 1 base, with 19 bases left in between. Germline V gene data show CDR1 as SGHRS and CDR2 as YFSETQ. The CDR3 contains 18 residues. The CDR3 here is CASSLAAGVGATQETQYF. CDR3 in DNA: TGCGCCAGCAGCTTGGCCGCAGGGGTAGGGGCCACCCAAGAGACCCAGTACTTC. The variable domain in full, completed from reference TRBV5-1 and TRBJ2-5, reads KAGVTQTPRYLIKTRGQQVTLSCSPISGHRSVSWYQQTPGQGLQFLFEYFSETQRNKGNFPGRFSGRQFSNSRSEMNVSTLELGDSALYLCASSLAAGVGATQETQYFGPGTRLLVL.

The gene calls are TRBV6-5 and TRBJ2-5; 7 bases map to TRBD1. Losses at the gene ends were 11 bases for V and 3 bases for J; bases not matched to a gene: 3. Germline V lookup: CDR1 MNHEY, CDR2 SVGAGI. The CDR3 spans 11 residues. CDR3 in amino acids: CAAGGEETQYF. Written as DNA, the CDR3 is TGTGCCGCAGGGGGTGAAGAGACCCAGTACTTC.

V and J are TRBV15 and TRBJ2-7; D possibly corresponds to TRBD2 (6 bases). The CDR3 consists of 16 residues. V lost 2 bases and J lost 3, with 17 bases in between. Looked up from germline, CDR1 is LNHNV and CDR2 is YYDKDF (reference sequence). The DNA for the CDR3 is TGTGCCACCAGCAGAACTCCCAGCGGGCAGGGCTACGAGCAGTACTTC. Protein: CATSRTPSGQGYEQYF. Full variable domain (missing parts from reference TRBV15 and TRBJ2-7): DAMVIQNPRYQVTQFGKPVTLSCSQTLNHNVMYWYQQKSSQAPKLLFHYYDKDFNNEADTPDNFQSRRPNTSFCFLDIRSPGLGDTAMYLCATSRTPSGQGYEQYFGPGTRLTVT.

The CDR3 loop is CASPPPGGRGIRETQYF. Here the CDR3 DNA reads TGTGCCAGCCCCCCTCCTGGGGGGCGGGGGATCCGGGAGACCCAGTACTTC. The genes are TRBV28 and TRBJ2-5; TRBD2 might be the D (7 bases). The germline gives CDR1 MDHEN, CDR2 SYDVKM. V lost 8 bases to trimming and J lost 5 bases, with 27 bases between them. This CDR3 is built from 17 residues.

DNA for the CDR3: TGTGCCAGCAGCTTGGGGGGACAGCCCCAGCATTTT. Its protein is CASSLGGQPQHF. The rearrangement joins TRBV7-9 to TRBJ1-5, with D tentatively TRBD1 (5 bases). The V gene lost 3 bases and the J gene lost 7 bases, with 7 bases spanning the gap. Germline V gene sequence: CDR1 SEHNR, CDR2 FQNEAQ (reference sequence). This CDR3 spans 12 amino acids.

The V and J genes are TRBV7-9 and TRBJ1-1; D is undetermined. Trimming took off 1 base at V and 6 bases at J, with 21 bases between the two ends. CDR3 length: 17 residues. CDR1 is SEHNR, CDR2 FQNEAQ, per germline (reference sequence). CDR3 sequence (DNA): TGTGCCAGCAGCTTAGATACGCGGTTGCACCGCCAGTCTGAAGCTTTCTTT. Protein sequence: CASSLDTRLHRQSEAFF.

The rearrangement joins TRBV19 to TRBJ1-5; D may be TRBD1 (6 bases). The germline V and J ends were trimmed by 2 bases and 5 bases, with 13 bases remaining between them. The CDR3 spans 15 residues. Germline CDR1 LNHDA, CDR2 SQIVND (reference sequence). The CDR3 nucleotides read TGTGCCAGTAGTATAACAGCGGGGGGGCATCAGCCCCAGCATTTT. As protein: CASSITAGGHQPQHF.

The chain employs TRBV5-4 and TRBJ2-7; 11 bases line up with TRBD1. Germline V gives CDR1 SGHNT, CDR2 YYREEE (reference sequence). The CDR3 totals 15 residues. J gave up 2 bases and V 0 bases, and 1 base lay outside the gene matches. The CDR3 bases are TGTGCCAGCAGCTTGGAGGGACAGGGGGCCTACGAGCAGTACTTC. Encoded protein: CASSLEGQGAYEQYF.

The chain is built from TRBV4-1 and TRBJ1-3, with 7 nucleotides matching TRBD1. Trimming removed 4 bases from V and 0 bases from J; junction bases left unmatched: 12. CDR1 and CDR2 (germline): MGHRA, YSYEKL. This CDR3 is built from 18 residues. For the CDR3, the DNA is TGCGCCAGCAGCCCTGGACAGGCCACCCTCTTCTCTGGAAACACCATATATTTT. Translation: CASSPGQATLFSGNTIYF.

The J gene is TRBJ2-7, the V gene TRBV7-9, with TRBD2 as a possible D gene (5 bases). Germline-derived CDR1 and CDR2 are SEHNR and FQNEAQ (reference sequence). Trimming pared 1 base from V and 2 bases from J, leaving 6 bases between. The length of the CDR3 is 13 residues. CDR3 amino acids: CASSLGRTYEQYF. CDR3 in DNA: TGTGCCAGCAGCTTAGGGAGGACCTACGAGCAGTACTTC.